This T cell receptor (beta chain) is from a study of T cells after yellow fever vaccination. Whole-study context: Low-cell-number fractions underwent preparation using SMART-Seq v4 Ultra Low Input.

Study results and limitations: Reappearing after the booster were most of the clones from primary vaccination (roughly 96% CD4, approximately 88% CD8).

They built TCR cDNA with 5'RACE template switching, a step that put in a universal primer site and UMIs. In TCRdb, the 5' RACE reads were re-called with MiXCR into one record per CDR3 protein. Among around 610,000 distinct CDR3 sequences listed, about 13% were seen once. The germline gives CDR1 SEHNR, CDR2 FQNEAQ (reference sequence). V dropped 1 base and J dropped 4; count of bases not matched to a gene: 12. This CDR3 comprises 17 residues. A note on this clonotype: Its matching antigen is unknown.

The origin of this receptor is a man aged 25 to 45 who received the YFV17D yellow fever vaccine. Sequenced here: PBMCs, sampled on the day of the yellow fever booster vaccination. The gene calls are TRBV7-9 and TRBJ1-2, with 7 bases fitting TRBD1. Here the CDR3 DNA reads TGTGCCAGCAGCTTAGTCCCCTCAACAGGGGATCCCTATGGCTACACCTTC. Protein sequence: CASSLVPSTGDPYGYTF.